Following are 14 T cell receptor beta chains from one sample sequenced in a study of CD8+ T cells in alopecia areata. Isolated RNA was reverse transcribed into cDNA used as the sequencing template. Assay used: immunoSEQ multiplex PCR; TCRdb lists only in-frame clones, some missing. The sample shows about 110,000 clones, 59% of them seen only once. Sequenced sample: CD8+ T cells sorted from blood. The receptors originated from a human donor in good health.

The chain links TRBV9 to TRBJ2-7, with D perhaps TRBD2 (6 bases). The germline V gene encodes CDR1 SGDLS and CDR2 YYNGEE. V was cut by 0 bases and J by 4 bases, with 8 bases left in between. This CDR3 has 13 residues. The CDR3 DNA reads TGTGCCAGCAGCGTAGACGGGACTTACGAGCAGTACTTC. Its translation: CASSVDGTYEQYF.

The chain couples TRBV6-1 to TRBJ2-1, with D unresolved. Trimming left V 1 base short and J 4 bases short, with 5 bases between. The CDR3 covers 13 residues. CDR1 is MNHNS and CDR2 is SASEGT in the germline V gene. The DNA for the CDR3 is TGTGCCAGCAGTGAAGGGCAGTACAATGAGCAGTTCTTC. As protein: CASSEGQYNEQFF.

The chain recombines TRBV6-6 with TRBJ2-3; D unresolved. The CDR3 is 12 residues long. V was clipped by 5 bases and J by 6 bases, with 9 bases between them. Germline CDR1 MNHNY, CDR2 SVGAGI (reference sequence). CDR3 sequence (DNA): TGTGCCAGCAGTCTTGCAGCCGATACGCAGTATTTT. It codes for CASSLAADTQYF.

This chain joins TRBV7-8 and TRBJ1-6; D remains ambiguous. V was cut by 1 base and J by 7 bases, with 11 bases left in between. The CDR3 length is 15 residues. CDR1 and CDR2 (germline): SGHVS, FQNEAQ. The CDR3 nucleotides are TGTGCCAGCAGCTTAGTGGCAGAGGTCAATTCACCCCTCCACTTT. It translates to CASSLVAEVNSPLHF.

This clone has just one count. Other DNA sequences in this sample translate to the same CDR3. This sequence joins TRBV20-1 and TRBJ1-2; D gene uncertain. The V end was cut by 6 bases, the J end by 4 bases, with 6 bases between. Germline V gene lookup returns CDR1 DFQATT and CDR2 SNEGSKA (reference sequence). CDR3 length: 10 residues. CDR3 residues: CSAPGYGYTF. As DNA, the CDR3 is TGCAGTGCCCCTGGCTATGGCTACACCTTC.

The genes are TRBV4-2 and TRBJ2-7; 10 nucleotides match TRBD2. J gave up 7 bases and V 5 bases, and 11 bases lay outside the gene matches. The germline V gene has CDR1 LGHNA and CDR2 YNFKEQ. This CDR3 has 15 residues. For the CDR3, the DNA is TGTGCCAGCAGCTTAACTAGCGGGGCCCCCTTGGAGCAGTACTTC. Amino acid sequence: CASSLTSGAPLEQYF.

The chain recombines TRBV7-9 with TRBJ1-1; TRBD1 aligns across 10 bases. With V trimmed by 1 base and J by 3 bases, 5 bases remained unmatched. Germline lookup yields CDR1 SEHNR and CDR2 FQNEAQ (reference sequence). The CDR3 sequence is 16 residues long. The CDR3 coding sequence is TGTGCCAGCAGCTTAGTTCCGGGACAGGGGTACACTGAAGCTTTCTTT. Residues: CASSLVPGQGYTEAFF.

The chain is built from TRBV7-8 and TRBJ2-1, with unresolved D. There are 13 residues in the CDR3. Trimming took off 6 bases at V and 6 bases at J, with 12 bases between the two ends. Germline values: CDR1 SGHVS, CDR2 FQNEAQ. The CDR3 DNA reads TGTGCCAGCAGGCTACTTTTAGGCAATGAGCAGTTCTTC. Its protein product is CASRLLLGNEQFF.

The chain couples TRBV4-1 to TRBJ1-1, with D hard to call. V dropped 0 bases and J dropped 2 bases, with 16 bases sitting between them. CDR3 size: 17 residues. Germline lookup yields CDR1 MGHRA and CDR2 YSYEKL. CDR3 region: CASSQEGGGLTNTEAFF. Written as DNA, the CDR3 is TGCGCCAGCAGCCAAGAGGGAGGCGGCCTTACAAACACTGAAGCTTTCTTT.

The chain employs TRBV7-9 and TRBJ2-3; 10 bases are a match to TRBD2. The germline V gene encodes CDR1 SEHNR and CDR2 FQNEAQ (reference sequence). The CDR3 totals 19 residues. V lost 1 base and J lost 0; bases outside the gene matches: 10. The CDR3 sequence is CASSLERPSGGTSTDTQYF. CDR3 bases: TGTGCCAGCAGCTTAGAGAGGCCTAGCGGGGGAACTAGCACAGATACGCAGTATTTT. Complete variable domain (other parts from reference TRBV7-9 and TRBJ2-3): DTGVSQNPRHKITKRGQNVTFRCDPISEHNRLYWYRQTLGQGPEFLTYFQNEAQLEKSRLLSDRFSAERPKGSFSTLEIQRTEQGDSAMYLCASSLERPSGGTSTDTQYFGPGTRLTVL.

This clone came up once. The chain uses TRBV25-1 and TRBJ2-5; 12 nucleotides align to TRBD2. This CDR3 has 16 residues. V gave up 3 bases and J gave up 2 bases; unmatched junction bases: 4. Germline CDR1 reads MGHDK; CDR2 reads SYGVNS. The CDR3 bases are TGTGCCAGCAGTGAGGGGCTAGCGGGGGGGCAAGAGACCCAGTACTTC. Residues: CASSEGLAGGQETQYF.

This clone appeared a single time. The CDR3 bases are TGTGCCAGTAGCCCGGGACAGGTAGCCTACGAGCAGTACTTC. As protein: CASSPGQVAYEQYF. This sequence joins TRBV19 and TRBJ2-7; 8 positions agree with TRBD1. The trim removed 6 bases at V and 2 bases at J, leaving 6 bases unmatched. Looked up from germline, CDR1 is LNHDA and CDR2 is SQIVND (reference sequence). This CDR3 is built from 14 residues. Looking up the rest from reference TRBV19 and TRBJ2-7 gives the full variable domain: DGGITQSPKYLFRKEGQNVTLSCEQNLNHDAMYWYRQDPGQGLRLIYYSQIVNDFQKGDIAEGYSVSREKKESFPLTVTSAQKNPTAFYLCASSPGQVAYEQYFGPGTRLTVT.

This chain joins TRBV7-9 and TRBJ2-1, with D perhaps assigned TRBD1 or TRBD2 (6 bases each). Trimming removed 6 bases at V and 9 bases at J, with 18 bases between. The V gene's germline CDR1 is SEHNR and CDR2 FQNEAQ (reference sequence). This CDR3 spans 14 amino acids. CDR3 amino acids: CASSTSGGRGEQFF. For the CDR3, the DNA is TGTGCCAGCAGTACCTCCGGGGGCCGGGGTGAGCAGTTCTTC.

The rearrangement links TRBV4-1 to TRBJ1-2; perhaps TRBD1 as D (5 bases). There are 15 residues in the CDR3. V lost 4 bases and J 5 bases, leaving 17 bases between the germline ends. The V gene's germline CDR1 is MGHRA and CDR2 YSYEKL. DNA of the CDR3: TGCGCCAGCAGCCCCTGGACACCCGTCCGTTATGGCTACACCTTC. This codes for CASSPWTPVRYGYTF.